This TCR beta chain originates from a study of Ad26.COV2.S vaccination and SARS-CoV-2 variants. Broader study findings: The TCR-based breadth and depth measures might underestimate overall T cell responses.

Sequencing was performed with immunoSEQ multiplex PCR; in TCRdb, only in-frame clones are kept and a portion is missing. This table has 430,000 or so clones, 89% appearing once. Treatment noted: about 20 received Ad26.COV2.S at low or high dose, single or two shots; about 5 received placebo; per-sample allocation not given. At day 63 after the first vaccine or placebo injection, samples were drawn. V lost 2 bases, J lost 3 bases, and 11 bases lay in between. In germline, CDR1 is SNHLY, CDR2 FYNNEI. The CDR3 is made up of 15 amino acids. To note about this clone: The antigen is not known.

The sample here was peripheral blood, taken in a trial of Ad26.COV2.S vaccine versus placebo. The receptor was derived from a person aged 18 to 59 who received the Ad26.COV2.S COVID-19 vaccine or a placebo. The chain uses TRBV2 and TRBJ2-1; D is possibly TRBD1 (5 bases). The CDR3 sequence: CASSERGLIYNEQFF. In DNA, the CDR3 is TGTGCCAGCAGTGAAAGGGGTCTTATCTACAATGAGCAGTTCTTC.